This TCR beta chain is drawn from a study of T cell repertoires in cytomegalovirus infection. About the study: Researchers turned to recently identified HLA-C-restricted CMV epitopes as well as well-studied HLA-B-restricted ones. Matching HLA type, along with CMV infection, was indicated by public TCR beta signatures. Study findings and constraints: The ex vivo response was dominated by HLA-C-restricted CMV-specific TCR beta clonotypes. People with CMV and the relevant HLA were identified by cumulative public TCR beta family frequency.

Per germline, CDR1 SGDLS and CDR2 YYNGEE. There are 13 residues in the CDR3. Trimming pared 5 bases from V and 4 bases from J, leaving 11 bases between. With respect to this clonotype: Its antigen is unknown.

MiXCR, applied by TCRdb to the reads, yields one record per CDR3 protein. This sample yields about 570,000 distinct CDR3 sequences, of which 40% are seen a single time; 40% to 60% belongs to the top ten. Sample: cultured PBMCs, taken from culture after CMV antigen stimulation. This TCR was sampled from a human donor in good health (CMV status not recorded). Some clones in this sample may be carry-over from other donors' samples. V gene TRBV9 combines with J gene TRBJ2-3; D remains unclear. CDR3 sequence reads: CASRPPDADTQYF. In DNA form, the CDR3 reads TGTGCCAGCAGACCCCCGGATGCAGATACGCAGTATTTT.